The TCR beta chain under discussion was sequenced for a study of blood T cell repertoires in COVID-19. Study as a whole: COVID-19 samples from acute and convalescent phases originated in the United States, Italy and Spain. T cells, B-cell-depleted T cells, or PBMCs provided the cDNA or gDNA that served as material.

In germline, CDR1 is MNHEY, CDR2 SVGAGI. The CDR3 totals 14 residues. The V and J ends lost 6 bases and 2 bases respectively, with 11 bases between them. As originally analysed: Estimated nucleated cell counts came from reference gene primer amplification. Assay used: immunoSEQ multiplex PCR; TCRdb lists only in-frame clones, some missing. Clone size and V and J calls were adopted from that table, with D and trimming inferred from the DNA. The sample has fewer than 250,000 clones; around 86% are singletons. This chain uses TRBV6-5 with TRBJ1-5, with a weak D call TRBD1 (6 bases). The TCR was taken from a man aged 50 to 59 with acute or convalescent COVID-19. Sequencing was carried out using peripheral blood. The chain's CDR3 is CASRQGGGNQPQHF. In nucleotides, the CDR3 is TGTGCCAGCAGACAGGGTGGTGGCAATCAGCCCCAGCATTTT.